This TCR beta chain was identified during a study of Ad26.COV2.S vaccination and SARS-CoV-2 variants. Overall study context: Recipients of Ad26.COV2.S got it intramuscularly, once or twice 56 days apart. Overall study findings and caveats: Breadth of non-spike TCRs did not differ between vaccinees and placebo recipients. Vaccinees showed greater spike-specific TCR breadth than placebo recipients.

CDR3 size: 19 residues. V was clipped by 5 bases and J by 4 bases, with 29 bases between them. Looked up from germline, CDR1 is SGHVS and CDR2 is FQNEAQ. On this clone: The antigen is undetermined.

Using immunoSEQ multiplex PCR, the repertoire was profiled, and TCRdb retains in-frame clones only, with some absent. The data contain roughly 300,000 clones, approximately 86% of them singletons. Indicated treatment: approximately 18 received Ad26.COV2.S at low or high dose, single or two shots; several received placebo; per-sample allocation not given. Sampling was done on day 63 after the first vaccine or placebo injection. The receptor was derived from a person aged 18-60 years who received the Ad26.COV2.S COVID-19 vaccine or a placebo. The specimen comprised peripheral blood, sampled in a trial of Ad26.COV2.S vaccine versus placebo. The chain uses TRBV7-8 and TRBJ1-2; no clear D gene. The CDR3, as DNA: TGTGCCAGCAGCCCCCGGAGCCAAAGGCATCCCCATTCCAGCTATGGCTACACCTTC. Translated: CASSPRSQRHPHSSYGYTF.